The rows below give T cell receptor beta chains drawn from one sample of a study of blood T cell repertoires in COVID-19. Sequenced by immunoSEQ multiplex PCR; TCRdb stores in-frame clones only, minus some. The sample yields fewer than 350,000 clones, approximately 90% seen once. The material sequenced was PBMCs or T cells enriched from blood (not recorded which). These TCRs come from a woman in her 40s who had recovered from COVID-19. Both conserved end residues are part of each CDR3. The D gene is left open where the match is weak. Clone size is stated in some rows and not others, as once, few, many or a class when expanded.

v_gene,len,abundance,d_gene,j_gene,CDR3nt,CDR3aa
TRBV20-1,10,NA,NA,TRBJ2-1,TGCAGTGCTGGGGCCTGGGAGCAGTTCTTC,CSAGAWEQFF
TRBV19,18,NA,TRBD2,TRBJ2-3,TGTGCCAGTAGCATCGGGGTCGTGGCGGGAGGACGCACAGATACGCAGTATTTT,CASSIGVVAGGRTDTQYF
TRBV11-3,16,once,TRBD2,TRBJ2-1,TGTGCCAGCAGCTTAAGGGAGACTAGCGGGGTCAATGAGCAGTTCTTC,CASSLRETSGVNEQFF
TRBV27,14,NA,TRBD2,TRBJ2-7,TGTGCCAGCAGAACTAGCGGGATGCCCTACGAGCAGTACTTC,CASRTSGMPYEQYF
TRBV5-5,15,NA,NA,TRBJ2-2,TGTGCCAGCAGGTCCCTAATGGCGAACACCGGGGAGCTGTTTTTT,CASRSLMANTGELFF
TRBV15,14,NA,TRBD1,TRBJ2-7,TGTGCCACCAGCAGAGGGGACAGGGGATACGAGCAGTACTTC,CATSRGDRGYEQYF
TRBV18,16,NA,NA,TRBJ1-2,TGTGCCAGCTCACCGGTTGATGACCCCACAGATCATGGCTACACCTTC,CASSPVDDPTDHGYTF
TRBV18,15,NA,TRBD2,TRBJ2-5,TGTGCCAGCTCACCGGAGCGGGAGATACGGGAGACCCAGTACTTC,CASSPEREIRETQYF
TRBV7-2,16,NA,TRBD1,TRBJ1-5,TGTGCCAGCAGCTTAGACGGGACAGGGTTCAATCAGCCCCAGCATTTT,CASSLDGTGFNQPQHF
TRBV27,13,NA,TRBD1,TRBJ1-1,TGTGCCAGCAGAAGACAGGGATACACTGAAGCTTTCTTT,CASRRQGYTEAFF
TRBV4-3,17,NA,TRBD2,TRBJ2-3,TGCGCCAGCAGCCAAGAGGCGGGGGGACTAGCCACAGATACGCAGTATTTT,CASSQEAGGLATDTQYF
TRBV11-2,17,NA,TRBD2,TRBJ2-2,TGTGCCAGCAGCTTAGATCGGGTTAGCGGGAGGTCCGGGGAGCTGTTTTTT,CASSLDRVSGRSGELFF
TRBV7-2,13,once,NA,TRBJ2-5,TGTGCCAGCAGCTTAGCGGGGGCGGAGACCCAGTACTTC,CASSLAGAETQYF
TRBV7-6,17,NA,TRBD2,TRBJ2-1,TGTGCCAGCAGCCTTATACTAGCGGGAGTGGGGGGGAATGAGCAGTTCTTC,CASSLILAGVGGNEQFF
TRBV28,14,NA,TRBD1,TRBJ1-2,TGTGCCAGCAGTTTACGGGACAGGTACTATGGCTACACCTTC,CASSLRDRYYGYTF
TRBV24-1,13,NA,NA,TRBJ2-1,TGTGCCACCAGTGCACAGGGGGGGGATGAGCAGTTCTTC,CATSAQGGDEQFF
TRBV19,15,NA,TRBD1,TRBJ2-3,TGTGCCAGTAGGCTGACAGGGGTTAGCACAGATACGCAGTATTTT,CASRLTGVSTDTQYF
TRBV5-1,13,NA,NA,TRBJ2-7,TGCGCCAGCAGTCAGCGCGACGGACTGGAGCAGTACTTC,CASSQRDGLEQYF
TRBV24-1,17,once,TRBD2,TRBJ2-2,TGTGCCACCAGTGACCGTGTAGCGGGAGTACAGACCGGGGAGCTGTTTTTT,CATSDRVAGVQTGELFF
TRBV9,16,NA,TRBD1,TRBJ1-2,TGTGCCAGCAGCGTGTCGGGACAGGCGGATAACTATGGCTACACCTTC,CASSVSGQADNYGYTF
TRBV5-5,15,NA,NA,TRBJ1-4,TGTGCCAGCAGCCCCGAGGGTGGGCCTAATGAAAAACTGTTTTTT,CASSPEGGPNEKLFF
TRBV20-1,11,NA,NA,TRBJ2-7,TGCAGTGTGGAGCGTTCCTACGAGCAGTACTTC,CSVERSYEQYF
TRBV5-4,14,NA,TRBD2,TRBJ2-1,TGTGCCAGCAGGGTGGGACTAGATTCCTATGAGCAGTTCTTC,CASRVGLDSYEQFF
TRBV28,14,NA,NA,TRBJ2-3,TGTGCCAGCTATGGCGGAACTAGCACAGATACGCAGTATTTT,CASYGGTSTDTQYF
TRBV28,20,NA,TRBD2,TRBJ2-7,TGTGCCAGCCCCCCCCTCGTGGCGGGAGGTTCTCCCGCGGCTCTTTCTGTGCAGTACTTC,CASPPLVAGGSPAALSVQYF
TRBV20-1,13,NA,NA,TRBJ2-2,TGCAGTGCTAGTCGCGGGGCCACCGGGGAGCTGTTTTTT,CSASRGATGELFF
TRBV5-6,15,NA,TRBD1,TRBJ1-4,TGTGCCAGCAGCGGGACAGGGGGACCTAATGAAAAACTGTTTTTT,CASSGTGGPNEKLFF
TRBV29-1,10,NA,TRBD2,TRBJ2-1,TGCAGCGTCGGGGGGGTTGAGCAGTTCTTC,CSVGGVEQFF
TRBV5-5,15,NA,TRBD2,TRBJ2-1,TGTGCCAGCAGTAAACTAGCGGGATCCTACAATGAGCAGTTCTTC,CASSKLAGSYNEQFF
TRBV5-1,16,NA,TRBD2,TRBJ2-7,TGCGCCAGCAGCGAGGGACTAGGTCTAGGGTCCTACGAGCAGTACTTC,CASSEGLGLGSYEQYF
TRBV3-1/TRBV3-2,15,few,NA,TRBJ1-2,TGTGCCAGCAGCCAAGGGGGCAGGCCCAACTATGGCTACACCTTC,CASSQGGRPNYGYTF
TRBV3-1/TRBV3-2,15,NA,NA,TRBJ1-3,TGTGCCAGCAGCGATCAACAAGACTCTGGAAACACCATATATTTT,CASSDQQDSGNTIYF
TRBV5-1,17,NA,TRBD2,TRBJ2-7,TGCGCCAGCAGCTCCCTTTTAGCGGGAGGAAGTTCCTACGAGCAGTACTTC,CASSSLLAGGSSYEQYF
TRBV19,15,NA,NA,TRBJ1-5,TGTGCCAGTAGTATGGTTAACAGGCCAAATCAGCCCCAGCATTTT,CASSMVNRPNQPQHF
TRBV28,13,NA,TRBD2,TRBJ2-7,TGTGCCAGCAGTTTAGCGGGAGGCGGCGAGCAGTACTTC,CASSLAGGGEQYF
TRBV2,17,NA,NA,TRBJ1-4,TGTGCCAGCAGGGGGGGGATGGAGCGACTCGCTAATGAAAAACTGTTTTTT,CASRGGMERLANEKLFF
TRBV3-1/TRBV3-2,16,NA,NA,TRBJ2-5,TGTGCCAGCAGCCTGGGGGGGCAGGGGAAGGGAGAGACCCAGTACTTC,CASSLGGQGKGETQYF
TRBV10-3,15,NA,TRBD1,TRBJ2-7,TGTGCCATCAGCGGGGAATGGACAGGGGCCTACGAGCAGTACTTC,CAISGEWTGAYEQYF
TRBV11-3,16,NA,TRBD1,TRBJ2-2,TGTGCCAGCAGCTTGAGGGACAGGGGGAGCACCGGGGAGCTGTTTTTT,CASSLRDRGSTGELFF
TRBV29-1,12,NA,TRBD2,TRBJ2-1,TGCAGCGTTGACGGCGGGAGAACTAAGCAGTTCTTC,CSVDGGRTKQFF
TRBV5-8,14,NA,TRBD2,TRBJ2-3,TGTGCCAGCAGCCGGGGGGGAAGTCGTGATACGCAGTATTTT,CASSRGGSRDTQYF
TRBV28,13,NA,NA,TRBJ1-6,TGTGCCAGCAGGAGCCCGAATAATTCACCCCTCCACTTT,CASRSPNNSPLHF
TRBV12-3/TRBV12-4,13,NA,NA,TRBJ2-3,TGTGCCAGCAGCCCGGTGCACACAGATACGCAGTATTTT,CASSPVHTDTQYF
TRBV2,14,NA,NA,TRBJ2-7,TGTGCCAGCAGTGTACAGGCAGGCCCCTACGAGCAGTACTTC,CASSVQAGPYEQYF
TRBV30,14,few,TRBD2,TRBJ2-1,TGTGCCTGGAGTATGGGACTAGCGGGAAACGAGCAGTTCTTC,CAWSMGLAGNEQFF
TRBV7-8,16,NA,NA,TRBJ1-4,TGTGCCAGCAGCTTCCCTGCGGATACAAAGGGGGAAAAACTGTTTTTT,CASSFPADTKGEKLFF
TRBV9,15,NA,NA,TRBJ2-7,TGTGCCAGCAGCGTAGCTGGGGGGGCCGAGTACGAGCAGTACTTC,CASSVAGGAEYEQYF
TRBV24-1,13,NA,TRBD1,TRBJ2-3,TGTGCCACCGGGACAGGGTTCACAGATACGCAGTATTTT,CATGTGFTDTQYF